The clone carrying this T cell receptor (beta chain) was recorded at least ten times. Antigen specificity is unknown. This sample stems from a study of CD8 T cells in ankylosing spondylitis. Study-wide points: Several of the motif variants were reported before in synovial fluid and blood from reactive arthritis. The clones that were linked to disease were reported to be significantly enriched in matched synovial fluid samples from ankylosing spondylitis patients. There was a TCR beta motif, made of fewer than 10 highly homologous variants, that appeared characteristic of ankylosing spondylitis blood. A CD8+ phenotype characterized the disease-linked clones, which were relatively rare in peripheral blood.

Using quantitative 5'-RACE with molecular barcodes, the authors made TCR beta libraries. TCRdb itself ran the 5' RACE reads through MiXCR, one entry per CDR3 protein. The sample records about 460,000 distinct CDR3 sequences, 5.3% being singletons. The CDR3 has 20 residues. V shed 0 bases and J shed 0 bases, with 21 bases lying between them. Germline CDR1 MNHEY, CDR2 SMNVEV (reference sequence). The specimen sequenced was blood, either unsorted or a sorted T cell fraction (not recorded which). V and J are TRBV27 and TRBJ2-1; tentatively, D is TRBD1 (5 bases). This TCR derives from a male donor with ankylosing spondylitis. The CDR3 here is CASSLSPPLPQGSSYNEQFF. The CDR3 bases are TGTGCCAGCAGTTTATCGCCCCCTCTTCCTCAGGGCAGCTCCTACAATGAGCAGTTCTTC.